This is a list of T cell receptor beta chains from one sample in a study of T-cell reconstitution after alpha-beta-depleted transplantation in children. TCRdb called the PCR reads again in MiXCR, with one record for every CDR3 protein. Of hundreds of thousands of distinct CDR3 sequences in the sample, around 13% are singletons; the top ten hold roughly 0.84%. This material consisted of PBMCs, taken before TCRalphabeta/CD19-depleted stem cell transplant. These receptors were taken from a girl aged 2-9 years with congenital amegakaryocytic thrombocytopenia, due to receive a stem cell transplant. CDR3s include the opening cysteine and the closing phenylalanine or tryptophan. A D gene is named only where the DNA matches it firmly. Clone size appears in some rows only: once, few, many, or a class for an expanded clone.

V,D,J,size,CDR3,DNA
TRBV5-6,TRBD1,TRBJ1-1,many,CASSVATGITEAFF,TGTGCCAGCAGCGTTGCGACAGGGATCACTGAAGCTTTCTTT
TRBV20-1,TRBD2,TRBJ2-3,many,CSARDFLAEQGDTQYF,TGCAGTGCTAGAGATTTTCTAGCGGAGCAAGGAGATACGCAGTATTTT
TRBV7-6,NA,TRBJ2-7,NA,CASSFREGEQYF,TGTGCCAGCAGCTTCAGGGAAGGGGAGCAGTACTTC
TRBV29-1,NA,TRBJ2-3,few,CSVEVGKGTDTQYF,TGCAGCGTTGAAGTAGGGAAGGGCACAGATACGCAGTATTTT
TRBV11-2,NA,TRBJ1-2,many,CAINRLGGNGYTF,TGTGCCATCAACCGATTGGGGGGCAATGGCTACACCTTC
TRBV7-2,NA,TRBJ2-3,NA,CASSPGSGPDTQYF,TGTGCCAGCAGCCCCGGGTCAGGGCCAGATACGCAGTATTTT
TRBV29-1,TRBD2,TRBJ2-1,many,CSVGGLASYNEQFF,TGCAGCGTTGGAGGACTAGCGTCCTACAATGAGCAGTTCTTC
TRBV7-3,NA,TRBJ2-2,NA,CASSSNRDTGELFF,TGTGCCAGCAGCTCCAACAGAGACACCGGGGAGCTGTTTTTT
TRBV9,TRBD2,TRBJ2-1,many,CASSVDGRAYNEQFF,TGTGCCAGCAGCGTAGACGGGAGGGCCTACAATGAGCAGTTCTTC
TRBV6-5,NA,TRBJ2-3,many,CASSYRGGTDTQYF,TGTGCCAGCAGTTACAGGGGCGGAACAGATACGCAGTATTTT
TRBV7-9,NA,TRBJ2-2,NA,CASSGVANTGELFF,TGTGCCAGCAGCGGGGTAGCGAACACCGGGGAGCTGTTTTTT
TRBV28,NA,TRBJ2-1,NA,CASSLFRNNEQFF,TGTGCCAGCAGTTTGTTTCGAAACAATGAGCAGTTCTTC
TRBV9,NA,TRBJ1-5,few,CASSVGGTNQPQHF,TGTGCCAGCAGCGTTGGGGGCACGAATCAGCCCCAGCATTTT
TRBV4-1,TRBD1,TRBJ2-3,few,CASSQDPTGATQYF,TGCGCCAGCAGCCAAGATCCTACAGGGGCTACGCAGTATTTT
TRBV20-1,NA,TRBJ2-7,few,CSENGKSLYEQYF,TGCAGTGAGAACGGGAAATCTCTCTACGAGCAGTACTTC
TRBV12-3/TRBV12-4,NA,TRBJ2-5,NA,CASRPQGMETQYF,TGTGCCAGCAGGCCCCAGGGCATGGAGACCCAGTACTTC
TRBV10-2,NA,TRBJ2-3,many,CASSESGGEVRDTQYF,TGCGCCAGCAGTGAGTCCGGGGGCGAGGTGAGAGATACGCAGTATTTT
TRBV9,NA,TRBJ2-7,NA,CASSPGLGGDSYEQYF,TGTGCCAGCAGCCCAGGCCTGGGCGGGGATTCCTACGAGCAGTACTTC
TRBV4-1,TRBD2,TRBJ2-1,few,CASSQDPGLSGRPDNEQFF,TGCGCCAGCAGCCAAGATCCGGGACTTAGCGGGAGACCAGACAATGAGCAGTTCTTC
TRBV9,TRBD2,TRBJ2-1,few,CASSVLAGWNEQFF,TGTGCCAGCAGCGTTCTAGCGGGATGGAATGAGCAGTTCTTC
TRBV20-1,TRBD2,TRBJ2-2,NA,CSATPEAGEKNTGELFF,TGCAGTGCCACCCCAGAAGCGGGAGAGAAGAACACCGGGGAGCTGTTTTTT
TRBV28,TRBD2,TRBJ2-1,NA,CASRPRGSGTGNEQFF,TGTGCCAGCAGACCTCGGGGTAGCGGGACGGGGAATGAGCAGTTCTTC
TRBV12-3/TRBV12-4,NA,TRBJ2-7,NA,CASSFSTDAYEQYF,TGTGCCAGCAGTTTCTCGACCGACGCCTACGAGCAGTACTTC
TRBV28,NA,TRBJ1-5,many,CASKGGLNNQPQHF,TGTGCCAGCAAAGGGGGGCTCAACAATCAGCCCCAGCATTTT
TRBV10-3,TRBD1,TRBJ2-3,NA,CAISERDRAGTDTQYF,TGTGCCATCAGTGAGCGAGACAGGGCAGGAACAGATACGCAGTATTTT
TRBV5-5,TRBD2,TRBJ2-1,many,CASSLLAGGYNEQFF,TGCGCCAGCAGCCTGCTAGCGGGAGGTTACAATGAGCAGTTCTTC
TRBV6-5,NA,TRBJ2-1,many,CASSYSPLYNEQFF,TGTGCCAGCAGTTACTCTCCCCTCTACAATGAGCAGTTCTTC
TRBV5-1,TRBD2,TRBJ2-1,many,CASSFRESGTSGFF,TGCGCCAGCAGCTTTAGGGAATCCGGGACTAGCGGTTTCTTC
TRBV12-3/TRBV12-4,NA,TRBJ2-4,many,CASSLSGPTAKNIQYF,TGTGCCAGCAGTTTGAGTGGACCCACAGCCAAAAACATTCAGTACTTC
TRBV5-5,NA,TRBJ2-1,few,CASSFEGVGQYAEQFF,TGTGCCAGCAGCTTTGAGGGAGTCGGTCAGTACGCTGAGCAGTTCTTC
TRBV5-1,NA,TRBJ2-4,many,CASSLGPSSSKNIQYF,TGCGCCAGCAGCTTGGGTCCGTCGTCTTCCAAAAACATTCAGTACTTC
TRBV7-9,NA,TRBJ2-1,NA,CASTFYNNEQFF,TGTGCCAGCACCTTCTACAACAATGAGCAGTTCTTC
TRBV5-1,NA,TRBJ1-2,many,CASSPVESRRYGYTF,TGCGCCAGCAGCCCCGTCGAGTCCAGGAGATATGGCTACACCTTC
TRBV7-2,NA,TRBJ2-2,NA,CASSLVTVRDELFF,TGTGCCAGCAGCTTAGTCACCGTGAGAGACGAGCTGTTTTTT
TRBV4-1,NA,TRBJ2-1,NA,CASSQEGVHEQFF,TGCGCCAGCAGCCAAGAGGGGGTCCATGAGCAGTTCTTC
TRBV20-1,TRBD1,TRBJ2-7,many,CSARDSGTGRYQTEEQYF,TGCAGTGCTAGAGATTCCGGGACAGGGAGATATCAAACCGAGGAGCAGTACTTC
TRBV7-9,TRBD2,TRBJ2-1,NA,CASSLFSSGTPYYELFF,TGTGCCAGCAGCTTATTCTCTAGCGGGACCCCCTACTATGAGCTGTTCTTC
TRBV3-1,NA,TRBJ2-2,NA,CASQAAVGELFF,TGTGCCTCGCAGGCCGCCGTCGGGGAGCTGTTTTTT
TRBV18,TRBD2,TRBJ2-4,NA,CASSPSPDTSGRALTF,TGTGCCAGCTCACCATCTCCCGATACTAGCGGGAGGGCCTTGACCTTC
TRBV29-1,TRBD2,TRBJ2-7,NA,CSVELAGRYEQYF,TGCAGCGTTGAGTTAGCGGGGAGGTACGAGCAGTACTTC
TRBV12-3/TRBV12-4,NA,TRBJ2-5,few,CASSRGGNQKTQYF,TGTGCCAGCAGTAGAGGGGGGAATCAGAAGACCCAGTACTTC
TRBV5-1,NA,TRBJ2-1,many,CASSVGTSSYNEQFF,TGCGCCAGCAGCGTGGGGACGAGCTCCTACAATGAGCAGTTCTTC
TRBV27,NA,TRBJ1-5,many,CASSDTQLTQPQHF,TGTGCCAGCAGTGACACACAGCTCACTCAGCCCCAGCATTTT
TRBV18,NA,TRBJ2-7,few,CASSPRDRFYEQYF,TGTGCCAGCTCACCGAGGGACCGCTTCTACGAGCAGTACTTC
TRBV29-1,NA,TRBJ2-7,many,CSVAIQGWLNEQYF,TGCAGCGTCGCGATCCAAGGGTGGCTGAACGAGCAGTACTTC
TRBV7-9,NA,TRBJ2-1,NA,CASSFSPEQFF,TGTGCCAGCAGCTTCTCTCCTGAGCAGTTCTTC
TRBV7-3,NA,TRBJ2-3,NA,CASSSLNTDTQYF,TGTGCCAGCAGCTCCTTGAACACAGATACGCAGTATTTT
TRBV12-3/TRBV12-4,TRBD2,TRBJ2-2,few,CASSPGTRLFGNTGELFF,TGTGCCAGCAGTCCCGGGACTAGACTGTTCGGCAACACCGGGGAGCTGTTTTTT
TRBV29-1,NA,TRBJ2-3,NA,CSVAVYIRPDTQYF,TGCAGCGTTGCTGTATACATCCGCCCAGATACGCAGTATTTT
TRBV20-1,NA,TRBJ2-7,many,CSARVPLLYEQYF,TGCAGTGCTAGAGTGCCCTTGCTCTACGAGCAGTACTTC
TRBV7-2,NA,TRBJ2-7,NA,CASSYRTSFYEQYF,TGTGCCAGCAGCTATAGGACTTCCTTCTACGAGCAGTACTTC
TRBV12-3/TRBV12-4,NA,TRBJ2-7,few,CASSLVRLTDEQYF,TGTGCCAGCAGTTTAGTTCGCTTAACGGACGAGCAGTACTTC